This T cell receptor (beta chain) was observed in a study of cytomegalovirus exposure and HLA in healthy donors. Study results and caveats: Apparent HLA restriction characterized most CMV-associated TCR beta chains in a later analysis. Among TCR beta chains, those listed as cytomegalovirus-associated numbered about 160. In vitro testing confirmed three CMV-associated chains as specific for CMV antigens. In all likelihood, a cluster of highly shared sequence variants was a sequencing artifact.

This CDR3 contains 15 residues. In germline, CDR1 is MGHRA, CDR2 YSYEKL. Points on this clone: Its antigen is not identified.

The PCR made use of 60 Vbeta and 13 Jbeta primers. Assay: immunoSEQ multiplex PCR; the TCRdb copy retains only in-frame clones and omits some. The table shows more than 90,000 clones, with about 79% occurring only once. The sample consisted of PBMCs. This clonotype was obtained from a woman under 30 in good health and CMV-seropositive. The V and J genes are TRBV4-1 and TRBJ2-5; 10 bases are shared with TRBD2. The DNA end is a closer match to TRBJ2-7, so the J assignment may be wrong. The CDR3 nucleotides are TGCGCCAGCAGCCAAGTCCTAGCGGGGGAGTACGAGCAGTACTTC. This translates into CASSQVLAGEYEQYF.